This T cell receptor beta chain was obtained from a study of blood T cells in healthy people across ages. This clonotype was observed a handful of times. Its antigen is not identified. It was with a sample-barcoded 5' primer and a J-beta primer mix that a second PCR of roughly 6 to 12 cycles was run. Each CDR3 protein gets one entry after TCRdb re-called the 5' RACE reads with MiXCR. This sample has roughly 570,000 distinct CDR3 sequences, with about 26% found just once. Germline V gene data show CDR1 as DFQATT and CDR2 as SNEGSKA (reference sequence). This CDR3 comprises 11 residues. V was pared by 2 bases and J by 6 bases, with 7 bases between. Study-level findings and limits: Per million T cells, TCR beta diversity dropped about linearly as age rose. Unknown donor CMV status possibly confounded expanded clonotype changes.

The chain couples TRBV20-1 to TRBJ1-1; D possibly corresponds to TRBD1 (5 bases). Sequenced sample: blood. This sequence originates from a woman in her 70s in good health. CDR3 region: CSARQGSEAFF. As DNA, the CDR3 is TGCAGTGCTAGACAGGGCTCTGAAGCTTTCTTT.